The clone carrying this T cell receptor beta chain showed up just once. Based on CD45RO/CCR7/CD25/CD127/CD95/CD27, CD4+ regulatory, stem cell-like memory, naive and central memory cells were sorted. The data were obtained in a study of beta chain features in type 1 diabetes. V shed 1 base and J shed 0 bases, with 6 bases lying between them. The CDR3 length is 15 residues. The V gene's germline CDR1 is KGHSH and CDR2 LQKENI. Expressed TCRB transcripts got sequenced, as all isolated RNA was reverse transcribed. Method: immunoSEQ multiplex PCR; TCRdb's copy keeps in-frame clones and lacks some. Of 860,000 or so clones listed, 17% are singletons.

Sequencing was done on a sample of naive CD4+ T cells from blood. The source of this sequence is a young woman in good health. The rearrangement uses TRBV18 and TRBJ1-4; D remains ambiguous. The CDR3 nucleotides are TGTGCCAGCTCACCACAGGAAGCAACTAATGAAAAACTGTTTTTT. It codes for CASSPQEATNEKLFF.